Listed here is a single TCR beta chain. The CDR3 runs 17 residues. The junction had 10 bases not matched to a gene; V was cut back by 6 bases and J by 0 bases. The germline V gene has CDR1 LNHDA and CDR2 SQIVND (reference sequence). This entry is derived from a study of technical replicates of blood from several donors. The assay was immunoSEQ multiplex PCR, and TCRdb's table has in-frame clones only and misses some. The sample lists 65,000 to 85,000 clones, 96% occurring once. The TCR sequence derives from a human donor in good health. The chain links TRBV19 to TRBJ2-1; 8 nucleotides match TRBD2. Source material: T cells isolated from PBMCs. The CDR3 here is CASSTSGGMSSYNEQFF. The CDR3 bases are TGTGCCAGTAGCACCTCGGGAGGGATGAGCTCCTACAATGAGCAGTTCTTC.